This is a list of T cell receptor beta chains from one sample in a study of vaccination effects on CD4 cells after COVID-19. These receptors lack a known antigen. Some clones are missing from TCRdb's copy, which holds only in-frame ones; the method was immunoSEQ multiplex PCR. The sample includes some 23,000 clones, approximately 79% of them seen just once. The sample was CD4+ T cells from PBMCs cultured with HCoV-229E spike peptides, taken after COVID-19 vaccination. The receptor source for this set is a human donor who received a COVID-19 vaccine. Both conserved end residues are trimmed from each CDR3.

J gene | V gene | CDR3 protein
TRBJ1-1 | TRBV2 | ASRREVEAF
TRBJ1-5 | TRBV12-3/TRBV12-4 | ASSQTQGQPQH
TRBJ2-1 | TRBV18 | ASSPDRVSYNEQF
TRBJ2-3 | TRBV11-2 | ASSLGEVGTQY
TRBJ2-1 | TRBV5-1 | ASSRLAEQYNEQF
TRBJ2-7 | TRBV19 | ASNRQGSSYEQY
TRBJ2-5 | TRBV18 | ASSPAETQY
TRBJ2-7 | TRBV7-2 | ASSLVAAGPSYEQY
TRBJ2-1 | TRBV4-1 | ASSQEYINNEQF
TRBJ1-4 | TRBV5-6 | ASSLTGGANEKLF
TRBJ1-6 | TRBV2 | ASSESQRSYNSPLH
TRBJ2-5 | TRBV23-1 | ASSQSFSRGNQETQY
TRBJ2-1 | TRBV29-1 | SVVLTGNEQF
TRBJ2-1 | TRBV6-4 | ASSEAGGSNEQF
TRBJ2-2 | TRBV9 | ASSARGATGELF
TRBJ1-6 | TRBV7-9 | ASSHPSSRSSYNSPLH
TRBJ2-7 | TRBV27 | ASSLRVTYEQY
TRBJ1-3 | TRBV7-9 | ASSQRGASGNTIY
TRBJ1-2 | TRBV5-1 | ASSEPGTAVRSNYGYT
TRBJ1-2 | TRBV9 | ASSVAENYGYT
TRBJ2-7 | TRBV3-1/TRBV3-2 | ASSPRDRGFYEQY
TRBJ1-2 | TRBV3-1/TRBV3-2 | ASSHRDRVGYT
TRBJ2-5 | TRBV27 | ATSTGRQETQY
TRBJ2-4 | TRBV10-3 | AISEIGTGKNIQY
TRBJ1-1 | TRBV3-1/TRBV3-2 | ASSKARQGLGNTEAF
TRBJ2-5 | TRBV5-1 | ASSFGVGTFQETQY
TRBJ1-6 | TRBV6-8 | ASTKRTGGSNSPLH
TRBJ2-1 | TRBV7-6 | ASSSSRGQGRDEQF
TRBJ1-3 | TRBV7-8 | ASSLGRGRTGNTIY
TRBJ1-2 | TRBV6-1 | ASSELGAGYT
TRBJ1-2 | TRBV24-1 | ATSDLRRESPTNYGYT
TRBJ2-7 | TRBV18 | ASSPPRDGDYEQY
TRBJ1-2 | TRBV2 | ASSEAGAYGYT
TRBJ1-2 | TRBV4-1 | ASSQTPGGPAMNYGYT
TRBJ2-1 | TRBV20-1 | SASTTGGRNEQF
TRBJ1-3 | TRBV5-1 | ASSFTGTGNSGNTIY
TRBJ2-1 | TRBV10-2 | ASRGFSGSYNEQF
TRBJ2-4 | TRBV18 | ASSPPGGRPTNGIQY
TRBJ1-4 | TRBV5-1 | ASSLVSPNEKLF
TRBJ1-3 | TRBV5-6 | ASSFPTGEAGNTIY
TRBJ2-3 | TRBV9 | ASSVDAVGTTQY
TRBJ2-5 | TRBV2 | ASSWNGKQETQY
TRBJ2-5 | TRBV19 | ASSIYPGQAQETQY
TRBJ2-2 | TRBV13 | ASSSDKTGELF
TRBJ2-7 | TRBV19 | ASSVNPYEQY
TRBJ2-7 | TRBV5-4 | ASSLDPAGAYEQY
TRBJ2-3 | TRBV7-2 | ASSLAGAGGADTQY